These 30 T cell receptor beta chains came from one sample sequenced in a study of blood T cells in healthy people across ages. Primed by a sample-barcoded 5' primer and a J-beta primer mix, a second PCR proceeded for 7 to 11 cycles. TCRdb re-derived calls from the 5' RACE reads in MiXCR, one entry per CDR3 protein. The sample consists of hundreds of thousands of distinct CDR3 sequences, roughly 35% of them appearing once. Sequenced sample: blood. The receptors shown here come from a man between 18 and 29 years old in good health.

This clonotype was detected only a few times. This chain joins TRBV27 and TRBJ2-7; D is ambiguous. Germline V gives CDR1 MNHEY, CDR2 SMNVEV (reference sequence). V was trimmed by 3 bases and J by 4 bases, leaving 10 bases between them. The CDR3 has 13 residues. CDR3 protein: CASSFDPRYEQYF. As DNA, the CDR3 is TGTGCCAGCAGTTTTGACCCGAGATACGAGCAGTACTTC.

The rearrangement links TRBV27 to TRBJ2-5; no reliable D call. The J call may not be correct, given that the DNA end is closer to TRBJ2-7. Germline CDR1 MNHEY, CDR2 SMNVEV (reference sequence). The CDR3 contains 15 residues. Written as DNA, the CDR3 is TGTGCCAGCAGTTTATCGTCTGGGGTGGACTACGAGCAGTACTTC. Residues: CASSLSSGVDYEQYF.

This clonotype was detected a few times. The rearrangement links TRBV12-5 to TRBJ2-1; TRBD2 is a possible D gene (6 bases). Trimming took 5 bases from V and 7 from J, leaving 12 bases between them. This CDR3 spans 13 amino acids. CDR1 and CDR2 from the germline V gene are LGHNT and FRNRAP. CDR3 loop: CASGRDLGNEQFF. CDR3 coding DNA: TGTGCTAGTGGTCGGGACTTGGGGAATGAGCAGTTCTTC.

There are a few counts of this clonotype. CDR3 protein: CAWSGALGGYTF. CDR3 bases: TGTGCCTGGAGCGGTGCCTTGGGTGGCTACACCTTC. The rearrangement joins TRBV30 to TRBJ1-2; D call uncertain. The CDR3 is 12 amino acids. Deletions cut 3 bases from V and 7 bases from J, with 12 bases between. The V gene's germline CDR1 is GTSNPN and CDR2 SVGIG (reference sequence).

J is TRBJ1-1 and V is TRBV12-3 or TRBV12-4; D gene uncertain. Trimming pared 1 base from V and 3 bases from J, leaving 15 bases between. The CDR3 is 16 residues long. In nucleotides, the CDR3 is TGTGCCAGCAGTTTAGGTGGGGAGCTTTGGGACACTGAAGCTTTCTTT. Amino acids: CASSLGGELWDTEAFF.

V and J are TRBV6-1 and TRBJ1-2; D might be TRBD1 (5 bases). The V end was cut by 4 bases, the J end by 8 bases, with 20 bases between. Germline-derived CDR1 and CDR2 are MNHNS and SASEGT. The CDR3 consists of 15 residues. The CDR3 nucleotides read TGTGCCAGCAGTGGTGGGGCGCTTATTAGCCGGGGCTACACCTTC. Protein: CASSGGALISRGYTF.

This clonotype has ten or more counts. The rearrangement uses TRBV18 and TRBJ2-4; possibly TRBD1 for D (6 bases). V lost 6 bases and J lost 0, with 21 bases in between. The CDR3 is made up of 18 amino acids. The germline V gene has CDR1 KGHSH and CDR2 LQKENI. The CDR3 sequence: CASSDRLTKDVAKNIQYF. The DNA of the CDR3 is TGTGCCAGCTCCGACAGGTTAACCAAAGATGTAGCCAAAAACATTCAGTACTTC. Full variable domain (rest looked up from reference TRBV18 and TRBJ2-4): NAGVMQNPRHLVRRRGQEARLRCSPMKGHSHVYWYRQLPEEGLKFMVYLQKENIIDESGMPKERFSAEFPKEGPSILRIQQVVRGDSAAYFCASSDRLTKDVAKNIQYFGAGTRLSVL.

The genes are TRBV29-1 and TRBJ2-5, with D unclear. Trimming stripped 1 base from V and 1 base from J, with 10 bases between. This CDR3 has 14 residues. Germline CDR1 and CDR2: SQVTM and ANQGSEA. The DNA of the CDR3 is TGCAGCGTTGAAGGCGTCGTCCTCCAAGAGACCCAGTACTTC. The encoded protein is CSVEGVVLQETQYF.

The chain recombines TRBV4-1 with TRBJ2-3, with D tentatively TRBD1 or TRBD2 (5 bases each). Trimming stripped 1 base from V and 6 bases from J, with 11 bases between. The germline CDR1 and CDR2 sequences are MGHRA and YSYEKL. This CDR3 comprises 14 residues. CDR3 in amino acids: CASSQVDWGDTQYF. CDR3 in DNA: TGCGCCAGCAGCCAAGTCGACTGGGGGGATACGCAGTATTTT.

The chain couples TRBV27 to TRBJ2-7; TRBD2 aligns across 7 bases. The CDR3 loop spans 16 amino acids. Germline V gene data show CDR1 as MNHEY and CDR2 as SMNVEV (reference sequence). V was clipped by 2 bases and J by 0 bases; unmatched bases: 7. CDR3 amino acids: CASSLILSSGSYEQYF. The CDR3 DNA reads as TGTGCCAGCAGTTTAATCTTGTCTAGCGGCTCCTACGAGCAGTACTTC.

The chain employs TRBV7-2 and TRBJ2-5, with D perhaps TRBD1 or TRBD2 (5 bases each). The CDR3 sequence is 14 residues long. Per the germline V gene, CDR1 is SGHTA and CDR2 is FQGNSA. Trimming took 6 bases from V and 4 from J, leaving 15 bases between them. The CDR3 DNA reads TGTGCCAGCAGTCCCGGACTGCAGGGAGAGACCCAGTACTTC. Translated: CASSPGLQGETQYF.

The chain uses TRBV6-6 and TRBJ2-1; no clear D gene. The germline V gene has CDR1 MNHNY and CDR2 SVGAGI (reference sequence). The CDR3 extends over 16 amino acids. V was shortened by 5 bases and J by 5 bases, with 19 bases between the two germline ends. CDR3 in DNA: TGTGCCAGCAGTGATCCGAGGTTCGGGCTTGACAATGAGCAGTTCTTC. It translates to CASSDPRFGLDNEQFF.

The rearrangement joins TRBV12-3 or TRBV12-4 to TRBJ2-5; 9 nucleotides align to TRBD1. The CDR3 has 16 amino acids. J was trimmed by 5 bases and V by 2 bases; bases with no gene match: 9. DNA of the CDR3: TGTGCCAGCAGTTTAACCACAGGGGGCGATGGGGAGACCCAGTACTTC. Protein product: CASSLTTGGDGETQYF.

This chain joins TRBV18 and TRBJ2-4; no firm D call. The last part of the DNA fits TRBJ2-5 better; the J call may be wrong. From germline, CDR1 is KGHSH and CDR2 LQKENI. The CDR3 extends over 16 amino acids. DNA for the CDR3: TGTGCCAGCTCACCACCGTCACCCGACAACCAAGAGACCCAGTACTTC. It yields the protein CASSPPSPDNQETQYF.

Here the CDR3 DNA reads TGCAGCGTTGAAGAACAGGTGGGGAACGAGCAGTACTTC. Translating gives CSVEEQVGNEQYF. The chain is built from TRBV29-1 and TRBJ2-4; possibly TRBD1 for D (5 bases). The DNA end is more similar to TRBJ2-7, so the J call may be wrong. Germline values: CDR1 SQVTM, CDR2 ANQGSEA. This CDR3 has 13 amino acids.

This clonotype was detected many times. The chain links TRBV7-2 to TRBJ1-2; D not certain. The CDR3 has 13 amino acids. Germline V gene sequence: CDR1 SGHTA, CDR2 FQGNSA. V lost 5 bases and J 2 bases, leaving 9 bases between the germline ends. Written as DNA, the CDR3 is TGTGCCAGCAGCGAGAGGTCAAACTATGGCTACACCTTC. It is translated as CASSERSNYGYTF.

Points on this clonotype: A clone one base away is much larger, so this may be a read error. The J gene is TRBJ2-5, the V gene TRBV29-1; TRBD1 or TRBD2 may be the D gene (5 bases each). The end of the DNA aligns better with TRBJ2-7, so the J call may be wrong. The CDR3 is 14 residues long. The germline V gene encodes CDR1 SQVTM and CDR2 ANQGSEA. The chain's CDR3 is CSVTRNDRPYEQYF. The CDR3 coding sequence is TGCAGCGTCACTAGAAACGACAGACCCTACGAGCAGTACTTC.

The chain combines TRBV4-2 with TRBJ2-5; the D gene is possibly TRBD1 (6 bases). Trimming stripped 0 bases from V and 11 bases from J, with 25 bases between. Germline values: CDR1 LGHNA, CDR2 YNFKEQ. The CDR3 loop spans 17 amino acids. The CDR3 DNA reads as TGTGCCAGCAGCCAAGAGTCAACAGGGTGGAACTCTGGTGAGCAGTACTTC. It yields the protein CASSQESTGWNSGEQYF.

In the case of this clonotype: A much more abundant neighbour one base away suggests this may be a read error. The chain couples TRBV4-1 to TRBJ2-7; 10 bases match TRBD1. The CDR3 totals 16 residues. Germline values: CDR1 MGHRA, CDR2 YSYEKL. The CDR3: CASGQGTGAQFNEQYF. The CDR3 DNA follows: TGCGCCAGCGGCCAAGGGACAGGGGCCCAGTTTAACGAGCAGTACTTC.

The rearrangement uses TRBV6-5 and TRBJ2-3; the match to TRBD1 covers 11 bases. CDR1 is MNHEY and CDR2 is SVGAGI in the germline V gene. The V and J ends lost 2 bases and 4 bases, in that order; junction bases with no gene match: 8. This CDR3 region has 17 residues. As DNA, the CDR3 is TGTGCCAGCAGTTACCGTCAGGCGGGACAGGGGGCAGATACGCAGTATTTT. It specifies CASSYRQAGQGADTQYF.

This clonotype was seen many times. The chain combines TRBV12-3 or TRBV12-4 with TRBJ2-1, with 7 positions matching TRBD1. CDR3 size: 13 residues. V gave up 6 bases and J gave up 5 bases; unmatched junction bases: 4. The DNA for the CDR3 is TGTGCCAGCAGACAAGGGACAGACAATGAGCAGTTCTTC. Amino acids: CASRQGTDNEQFF.

This chain connects TRBV7-2 to TRBJ1-1; 7 positions match TRBD1. V dropped 1 base and J dropped 10; count of bases not matched to a gene: 9. CDR1 SGHTA and CDR2 FQGNSA come from the germline V gene. This CDR3 region has 14 residues. CDR3 amino acids: CASSLVPQGEGAFF. As DNA, the CDR3 is TGTGCCAGCAGCTTAGTCCCCCAGGGGGAGGGAGCTTTCTTT. Full variable domain (outside the CDR3, taken from reference TRBV7-2 and TRBJ1-1): GAGVSQSPSNKVTEKGKDVELRCDPISGHTALYWYRQSLGQGLEFLIYFQGNSAPDKSGLPSDRFSAERTGGSVSTLTIQRTQQEDSAVYLCASSLVPQGEGAFFGQGTRLTVV.

As to this clonotype: A much more abundant neighbour one base away suggests this may be a read error. V usage is TRBV12-3 or TRBV12-4 and J usage is TRBJ2-5; D unresolved. The V and J ends lost 4 bases and 4 bases respectively, with 10 bases between them. The CDR3 loop spans 13 amino acids. Here the CDR3 DNA reads TGTGCCAGCAGTTCCACCTGGAGAGAGACCCAGTACTTC. Protein: CASSSTWRETQYF.

This clonotype was counted between two and nine times. The rearrangement uses TRBV5-1 and TRBJ2-7, with TRBD1 matching over 10 bases. This CDR3 is built from 14 residues. With 7 bases clipped from V and 7 bases from J, the junction kept 11 bases outside the gene matches. Germline V CDR1 and CDR2: SGHRS, YFSETQ. For the CDR3, the DNA is TGCGCCAGCGGGGGACAGGGGCCCTACAATGAGCAGTACTTC. This encodes CASGGQGPYNEQYF.

This clonotype was counted between two and nine times. The chain uses TRBV15 and TRBJ1-1; D is unclear. V lost 0 bases, J lost 1 base, and 9 bases lay in between. Per the germline V gene, CDR1 is LNHNV and CDR2 is YYDKDF (reference sequence). The CDR3 loop spans 15 amino acids. This CDR3 is CATSRDVLSNTEAFF. CDR3 DNA: TGTGCCACCAGCAGAGATGTACTCTCGAACACTGAAGCTTTCTTT.

On this clonotype: A read error may explain this, as a much larger clone is one base away. V and J are TRBV12-3 or TRBV12-4 and TRBJ2-3; D may be TRBD1 or TRBD2 (5 bases each). The ends were cut back, 6 bases at V and 1 base at J, with 17 bases in the middle. This CDR3 contains 16 residues. CDR3 sequence: CASRPEVGTGTDTQYF. The CDR3 region has the DNA TGTGCCAGCAGACCGGAAGTTGGGACCGGCACAGATACGCAGTATTTT.

This clonotype showed up many times. The gene calls are TRBV28 and TRBJ1-2; D is ambiguous. V was pared by 6 bases and J by 2 bases, with 10 bases between. The CDR3 runs 13 residues. CDR1 is MDHEN and CDR2 is SYDVKM in the germline V gene. In DNA form, the CDR3 reads TGTGCCAGCAGCTTTGAGCAGAACTATGGCTACACCTTC. Translating gives CASSFEQNYGYTF.

The chain has TRBV6-6 and TRBJ1-4; D call uncertain. From germline, CDR1 is MNHNY and CDR2 SVGAGI (reference sequence). The CDR3 is made up of 13 amino acids. The V end lost 6 bases, the J end lost 7 bases, and 12 bases lay between the germline ends. CDR3 coding DNA: TGTGCCAGCAGCCAAGTACTCGGTGAAAAACTGTTTTTT. This translates into CASSQVLGEKLFF.

The V call is TRBV27, the J call TRBJ2-7; perhaps D is TRBD1 or TRBD2 (5 bases each). The germline gives CDR1 MNHEY, CDR2 SMNVEV (reference sequence). This CDR3 spans 18 amino acids. The ends were cut back, 5 bases at V and 3 bases at J, with 26 bases in the middle. The CDR3 here is CASSTSQNRGPKRYEQYF. The DNA of the CDR3 is TGTGCCAGCAGTACTTCACAGAATCGGGGCCCTAAACGCTACGAGCAGTACTTC.

The chain employs TRBV7-8 and TRBJ2-1; D remains unclear. V lost 2 bases and J lost 4, with 6 bases in between. Germline loops: CDR1 SGHVS, CDR2 FQNEAQ. This CDR3 is built from 13 residues. For the CDR3, the DNA is TGTGCCAGCAGCTTATTTCCGTACAATGAGCAGTTCTTC. Its protein product is CASSLFPYNEQFF.